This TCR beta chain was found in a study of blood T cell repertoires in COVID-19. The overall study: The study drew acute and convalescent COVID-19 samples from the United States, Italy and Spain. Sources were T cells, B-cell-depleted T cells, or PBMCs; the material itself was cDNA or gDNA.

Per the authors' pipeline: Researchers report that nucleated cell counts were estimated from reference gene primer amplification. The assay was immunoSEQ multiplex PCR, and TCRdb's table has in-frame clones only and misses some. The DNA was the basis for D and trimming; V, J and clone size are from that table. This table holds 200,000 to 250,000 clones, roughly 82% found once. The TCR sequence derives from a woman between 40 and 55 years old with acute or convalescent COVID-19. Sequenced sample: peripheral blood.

Written as DNA, the CDR3 is TGTGCCAGCAGTGAGCTAATCGGGGTTCAGCAGTTCTTC. Amino acids: CASSELIGVQQFF. The chain combines TRBV2 with TRBJ2-1; TRBD2 is a possible D gene (5 bases). Trimming left V 3 bases short and J 11 bases short, with 14 bases between. The CDR3 runs 13 residues. Germline V gene lookup returns CDR1 SNHLY and CDR2 FYNNEI.